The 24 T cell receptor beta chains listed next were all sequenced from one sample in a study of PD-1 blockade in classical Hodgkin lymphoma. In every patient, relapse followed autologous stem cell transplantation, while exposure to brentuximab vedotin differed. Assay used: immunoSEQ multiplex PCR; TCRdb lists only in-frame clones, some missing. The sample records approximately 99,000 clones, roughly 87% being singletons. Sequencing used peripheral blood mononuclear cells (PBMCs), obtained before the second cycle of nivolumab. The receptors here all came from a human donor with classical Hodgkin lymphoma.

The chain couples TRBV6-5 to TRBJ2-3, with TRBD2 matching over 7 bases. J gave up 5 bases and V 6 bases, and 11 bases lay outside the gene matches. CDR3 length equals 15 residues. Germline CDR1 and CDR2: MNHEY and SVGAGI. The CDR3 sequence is CASSPWGGRGDTQYF. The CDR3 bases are TGTGCCAGCAGCCCCTGGGGAGGGAGAGGAGATACGCAGTATTTT.

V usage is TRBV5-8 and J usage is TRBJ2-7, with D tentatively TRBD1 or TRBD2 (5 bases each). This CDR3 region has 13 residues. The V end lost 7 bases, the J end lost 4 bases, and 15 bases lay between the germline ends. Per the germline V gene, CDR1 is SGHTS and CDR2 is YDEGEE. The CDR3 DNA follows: TGTGCCAGCTCGAGGTCTGGGGGATACGAGCAGTACTTC. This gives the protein CASSRSGGYEQYF. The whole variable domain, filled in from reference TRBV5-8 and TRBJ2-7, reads EAGVTQSPTHLIKTRGQQATLRCSPISGHTSVYWYQQALGLGLQFLLWYDEGEERNRGNFPPRFSGRQFPNYSSELNVNALELEDSALYLCASSRSGGYEQYFGPGTRLTVT.

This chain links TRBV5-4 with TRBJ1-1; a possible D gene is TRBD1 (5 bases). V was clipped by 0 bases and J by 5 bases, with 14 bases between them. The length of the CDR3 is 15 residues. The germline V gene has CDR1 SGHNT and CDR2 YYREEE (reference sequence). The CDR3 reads CASSLVSGGGTEAFF. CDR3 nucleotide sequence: TGTGCCAGCAGCTTGGTTTCGGGGGGAGGAACTGAAGCTTTCTTT.

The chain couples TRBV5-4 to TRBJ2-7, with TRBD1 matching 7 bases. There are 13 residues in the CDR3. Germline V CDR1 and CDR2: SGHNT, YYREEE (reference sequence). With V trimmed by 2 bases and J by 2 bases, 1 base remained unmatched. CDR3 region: CASSFRGTYEQYF. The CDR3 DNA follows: TGTGCCAGCAGCTTCAGGGGGACCTACGAGCAGTACTTC.

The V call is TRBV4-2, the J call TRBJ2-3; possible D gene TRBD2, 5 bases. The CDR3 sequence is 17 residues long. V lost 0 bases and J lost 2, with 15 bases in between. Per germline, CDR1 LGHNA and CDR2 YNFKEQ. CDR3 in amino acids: CASSQDPRSDDTDTQYF. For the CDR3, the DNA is TGTGCCAGCAGCCAAGATCCGCGTAGCGACGACACAGATACGCAGTATTTT.

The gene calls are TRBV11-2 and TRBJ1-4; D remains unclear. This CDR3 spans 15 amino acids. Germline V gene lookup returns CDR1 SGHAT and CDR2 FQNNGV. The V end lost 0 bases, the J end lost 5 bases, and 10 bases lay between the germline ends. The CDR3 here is CASSLERGSNEKLFF. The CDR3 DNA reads TGTGCCAGCAGCTTAGAACGGGGTTCGAATGAAAAACTGTTTTTT.

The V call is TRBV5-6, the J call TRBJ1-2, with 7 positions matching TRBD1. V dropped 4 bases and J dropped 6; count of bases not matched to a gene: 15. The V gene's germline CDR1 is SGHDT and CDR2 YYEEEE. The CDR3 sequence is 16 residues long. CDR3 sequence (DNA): TGTGCCAGCAGCGTGATGCGGGACAGCCTTTTAGATGGCTACACCTTC. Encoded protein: CASSVMRDSLLDGYTF.

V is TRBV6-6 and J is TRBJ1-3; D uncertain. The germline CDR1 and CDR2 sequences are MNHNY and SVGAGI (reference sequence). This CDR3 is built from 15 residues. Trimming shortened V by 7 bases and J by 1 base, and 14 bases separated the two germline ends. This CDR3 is CASTKRTDSGNTIYF. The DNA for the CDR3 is TGTGCCAGCACCAAAAGAACCGATTCTGGAAACACCATATATTTT.

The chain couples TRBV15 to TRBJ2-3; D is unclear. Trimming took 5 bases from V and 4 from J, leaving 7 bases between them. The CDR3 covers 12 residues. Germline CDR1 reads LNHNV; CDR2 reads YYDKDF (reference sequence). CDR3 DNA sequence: TGTGCCACCAGCGTTAAGGCAGATACGCAGTATTTT. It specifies CATSVKADTQYF.

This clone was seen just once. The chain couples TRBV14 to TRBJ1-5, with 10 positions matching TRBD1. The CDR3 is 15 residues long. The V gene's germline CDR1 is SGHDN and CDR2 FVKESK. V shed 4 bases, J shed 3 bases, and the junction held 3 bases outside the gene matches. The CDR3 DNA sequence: TGTGCCAGCAGCCCGGGACAGGGGAACAATCAGCCCCAGCATTTT. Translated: CASSPGQGNNQPQHF.

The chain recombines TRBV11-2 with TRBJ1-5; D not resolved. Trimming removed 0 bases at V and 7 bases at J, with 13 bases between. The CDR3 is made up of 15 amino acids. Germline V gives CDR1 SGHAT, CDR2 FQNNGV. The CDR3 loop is CASSLDIGFGQPQHF. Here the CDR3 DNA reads TGTGCCAGCAGCTTAGATATCGGTTTCGGCCAGCCCCAGCATTTT.

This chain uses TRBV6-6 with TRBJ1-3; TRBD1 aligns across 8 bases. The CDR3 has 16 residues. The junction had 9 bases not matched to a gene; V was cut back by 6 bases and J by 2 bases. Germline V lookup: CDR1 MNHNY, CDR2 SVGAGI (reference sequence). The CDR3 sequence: CASSLRDRSAGNTIYF. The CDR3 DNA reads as TGTGCCAGCAGCCTGAGGGACAGGTCCGCTGGAAACACCATATATTTT.

CDR3 sequence: CASGGAVVQFF. The CDR3 DNA reads TGTGCCAGCGGGGGGGCCGTTGTGCAGTTCTTC. The V call is TRBV2, the J call TRBJ2-1; the D gene is possibly TRBD2 (7 bases). Between the trimmed V and J ends, which lost 8 bases and 12 bases, there was a span of 14 bases. The CDR3 consists of 11 residues. Germline CDR1 and CDR2: SNHLY and FYNNEI.

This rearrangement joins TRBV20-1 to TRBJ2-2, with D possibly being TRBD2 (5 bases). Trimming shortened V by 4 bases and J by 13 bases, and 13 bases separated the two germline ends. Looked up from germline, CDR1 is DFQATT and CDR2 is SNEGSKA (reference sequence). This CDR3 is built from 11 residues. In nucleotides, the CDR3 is TGCAGTGCTACGGACGGAGGTGGGCTGTTTTTT. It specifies CSATDGGGLFF.

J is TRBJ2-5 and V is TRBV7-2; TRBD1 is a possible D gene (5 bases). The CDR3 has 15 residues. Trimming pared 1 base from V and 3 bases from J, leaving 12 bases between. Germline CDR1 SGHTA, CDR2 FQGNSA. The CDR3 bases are TGTGCCAGCAGCTTAGGAGACAGTCTAAAAGAGACCCAGTACTTC. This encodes CASSLGDSLKETQYF.

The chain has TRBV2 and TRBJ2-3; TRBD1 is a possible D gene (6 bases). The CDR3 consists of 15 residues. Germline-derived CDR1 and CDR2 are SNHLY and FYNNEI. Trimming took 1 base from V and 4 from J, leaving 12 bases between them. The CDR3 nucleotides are TGTGCCAGCAGTGAAGGAGTTGGGGGCGCAGATACGCAGTATTTT. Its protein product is CASSEGVGGADTQYF. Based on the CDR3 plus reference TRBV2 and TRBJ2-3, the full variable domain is EPEVTQTPSHQVTQMGQEVILRCVPISNHLYFYWYRQILGQKVEFLVSFYNNEISEKSEIFDDQFSVERPDGSNFTLKIRSTKLEDSAMYFCASSEGVGGADTQYFGPGTRLTVL.

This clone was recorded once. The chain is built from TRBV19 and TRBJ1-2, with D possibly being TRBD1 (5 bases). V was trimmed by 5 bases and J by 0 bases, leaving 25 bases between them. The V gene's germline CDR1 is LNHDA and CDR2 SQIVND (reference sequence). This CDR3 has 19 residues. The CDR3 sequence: CASSGNRRRGFGANYGYTF. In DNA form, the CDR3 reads TGTGCCAGTAGTGGAAACAGGCGGCGCGGCTTCGGAGCTAACTATGGCTACACCTTC.

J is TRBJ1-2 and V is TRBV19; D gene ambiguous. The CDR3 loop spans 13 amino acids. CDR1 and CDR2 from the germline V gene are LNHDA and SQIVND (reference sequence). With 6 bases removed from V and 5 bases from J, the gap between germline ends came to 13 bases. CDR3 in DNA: TGTGCCAGTAGGCCCCTCCGAGAGTATGGCTACACCTTC. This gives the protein CASRPLREYGYTF. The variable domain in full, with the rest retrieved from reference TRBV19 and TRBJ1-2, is DGGITQSPKYLFRKEGQNVTLSCEQNLNHDAMYWYRQDPGQGLRLIYYSQIVNDFQKGDIAEGYSVSREKKESFPLTVTSAQKNPTAFYLCASRPLREYGYTFGSGTRLTVV.

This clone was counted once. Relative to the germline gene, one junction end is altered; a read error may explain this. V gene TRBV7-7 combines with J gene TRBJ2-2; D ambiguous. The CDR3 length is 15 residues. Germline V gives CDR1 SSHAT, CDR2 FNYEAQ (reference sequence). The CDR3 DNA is TGTGCTAGCAGCTTAGATGCGACTCTCACCGGGGAGCTGTTTTTT. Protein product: CASSLDATLTGELFF.

In DNA form, the CDR3 reads TGTGCCAGCAGTCCCGTTGGAGCCCACGAGCAGTACTTC. Protein sequence: CASSPVGAHEQYF. The genes are TRBV27 and TRBJ2-7; D uncertain. The V end lost 5 bases, the J end lost 5 bases, and 13 bases lay between the germline ends. Looked up from germline, CDR1 is MNHEY and CDR2 is SMNVEV (reference sequence). The CDR3 covers 13 residues.

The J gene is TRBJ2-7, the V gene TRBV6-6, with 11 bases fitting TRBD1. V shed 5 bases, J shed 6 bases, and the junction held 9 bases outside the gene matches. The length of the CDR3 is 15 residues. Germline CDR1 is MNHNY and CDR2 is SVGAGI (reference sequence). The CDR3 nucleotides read TGTGCCAGCAGTAACGGACAGGGGGCTCTTCTCGAGCAGTACTTC. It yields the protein CASSNGQGALLEQYF.

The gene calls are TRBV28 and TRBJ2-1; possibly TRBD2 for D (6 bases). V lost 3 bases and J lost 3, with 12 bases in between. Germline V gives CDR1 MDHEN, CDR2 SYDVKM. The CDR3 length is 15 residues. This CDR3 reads CASSFPQGGYNEQFF. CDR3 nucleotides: TGTGCCAGCAGTTTTCCGCAGGGAGGCTACAATGAGCAGTTCTTC.

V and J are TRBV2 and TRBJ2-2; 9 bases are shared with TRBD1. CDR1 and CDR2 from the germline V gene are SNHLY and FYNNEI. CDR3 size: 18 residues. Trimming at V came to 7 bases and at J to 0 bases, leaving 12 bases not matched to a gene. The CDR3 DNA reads TGTGCCAGCAAAGGACAGGGGCGATATATCGCGAACACCGGGGAGCTGTTTTTT. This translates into CASKGQGRYIANTGELFF.

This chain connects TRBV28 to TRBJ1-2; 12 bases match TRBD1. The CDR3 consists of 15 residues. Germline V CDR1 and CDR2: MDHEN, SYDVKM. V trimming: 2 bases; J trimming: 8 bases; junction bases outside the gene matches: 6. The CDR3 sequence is CASSLAGTGGRGYTF. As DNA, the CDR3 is TGTGCCAGCAGTTTAGCCGGGACAGGGGGCCGAGGCTACACCTTC.